This TCR beta chain was captured in a study of read filtering for tumor transcriptome and immune sequencing. Trimming removed 3 bases from V and 5 bases from J, with 13 bases in between. This CDR3 is 15 amino acids long. The germline V gene encodes CDR1 LNHDA and CDR2 SQIVND (reference sequence). This library used about 360 ng RNA and molecular barcoded adaptors spanning alpha/delta and beta/gamma chains. TCRdb fed the reads into MiXCR, producing one record per CDR3 protein. The data hold over 45,000 distinct CDR3 sequences, with around a fifth observed a single time. Sequencing was performed on a population of CD138-negative cells sorted from bone marrow. The chain recombines TRBV19 with TRBJ2-2; D gene ambiguous. The clonotype comes from a donor at least 40 years old with multiple myeloma. The CDR3 sequence: CASSIEPPGTGELFF. CDR3 nucleotide sequence: TGTGCCAGTAGTATCGAACCCCCCGGGACCGGGGAGCTGTTTTTT.